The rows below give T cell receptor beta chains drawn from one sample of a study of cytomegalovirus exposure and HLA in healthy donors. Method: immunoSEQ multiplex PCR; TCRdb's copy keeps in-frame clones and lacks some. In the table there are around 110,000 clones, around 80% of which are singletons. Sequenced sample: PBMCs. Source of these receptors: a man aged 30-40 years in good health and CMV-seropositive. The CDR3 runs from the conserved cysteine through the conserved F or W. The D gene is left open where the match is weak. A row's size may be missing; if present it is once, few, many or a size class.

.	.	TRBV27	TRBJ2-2	CASSPQAIDTGELFF	TGTGCCAGCAGTCCACAGGCCATAGACACCGGGGAGCTGTTTTTT
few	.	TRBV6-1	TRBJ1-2	CASDSFGYTF	TGTGCCAGCGACAGCTTTGGCTACACCTTC
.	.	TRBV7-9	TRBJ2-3	CASSLPLPTDTQYF	TGTGCCAGCAGCTTACCTCTTCCCACAGATACGCAGTATTTT
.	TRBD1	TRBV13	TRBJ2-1	CASSSRTGGYNEQFF	TGTGCCAGCAGTTCCCGGACAGGGGGCTACAATGAGCAGTTCTTC
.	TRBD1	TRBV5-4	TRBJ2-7	CASSSQDRAPYEQYF	TGTGCCAGCAGCTCCCAGGACAGGGCCCCCTACGAGCAGTACTTC
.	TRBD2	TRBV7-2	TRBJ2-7	CASSLERGVYEQYF	TGTGCCAGCAGCTTAGAGCGGGGGGTCTACGAGCAGTACTTC
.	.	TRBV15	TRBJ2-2	CATSSFRTGELFF	TGTGCCACCAGCAGTTTCCGCACCGGGGAGCTGTTTTTT
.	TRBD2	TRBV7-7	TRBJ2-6	CASSLGPWREGTWGANVLTF	TGTGCCAGCAGCTTAGGACCCTGGCGGGAGGGGACCTGGGGGGCCAACGTCCTGACTTTC
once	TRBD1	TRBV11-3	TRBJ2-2	CASSVDRGVAGELFF	TGTGCCAGCAGTGTAGACAGGGGAGTTGCCGGGGAGCTGTTTTTT
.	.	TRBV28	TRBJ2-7	CASSYAGGSYEQYF	TGTGCCAGCAGTTACGCAGGAGGGTCCTACGAGCAGTACTTC
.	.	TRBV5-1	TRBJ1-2	CASSFSRPESYGYTF	TGCGCCAGCAGCTTTAGCCGTCCAGAGAGCTATGGCTACACCTTC
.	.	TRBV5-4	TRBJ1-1	CASSSPTGNTEAFF	TGTGCCAGCAGCTCGCCGACAGGGAACACTGAAGCTTTCTTT
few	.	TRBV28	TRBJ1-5	CASSLPVSNQPQHF	TGTGCCAGCAGTTTACCCGTTTCCAATCAGCCCCAGCATTTT
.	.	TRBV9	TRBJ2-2	CASAGTGASGELFF	TGTGCCAGCGCCGGGACTGGGGCCTCCGGGGAGCTGTTTTTT
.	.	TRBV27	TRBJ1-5	CASSHSNQPQHF	TGTGCCAGCAGTCATAGCAATCAGCCCCAGCATTTT
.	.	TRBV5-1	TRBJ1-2	CASSLVVREDYTF	TGCGCCAGCAGCTTGGTTGTCAGGGAGGACTACACCTTC
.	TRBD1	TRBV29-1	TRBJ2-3	CSADSTGPADTQYF	TGCAGCGCCGATTCGACAGGGCCCGCAGATACGCAGTATTTT
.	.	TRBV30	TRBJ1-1	CAWGGLDLNTEAFF	TGTGCCTGGGGTGGGTTGGACTTGAACACTGAAGCTTTCTTT
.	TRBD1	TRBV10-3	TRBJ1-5	CAISKGQVSNQPQHF	TGTGCCATCAGTAAGGGACAGGTTAGCAATCAGCCCCAGCATTTT
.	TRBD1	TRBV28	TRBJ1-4	CASRPLRDRENPPFF	TGTGCCAGCAGACCCCTCCGGGACAGGGAAAACCCACCCTTTTTT
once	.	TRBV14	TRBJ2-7	CASSHNSEQYF	TGTGCCAGCAGCCACAACAGCGAGCAGTACTTC
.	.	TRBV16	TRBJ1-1	CASSQWRVMNTEAFF	TGTGCCAGCAGCCAATGGAGGGTAATGAACACTGAAGCTTTCTTT
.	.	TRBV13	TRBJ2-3	CASSLRASEDTQYF	TGTGCCAGCAGCTTAAGAGCGTCGGAAGATACGCAGTATTTT
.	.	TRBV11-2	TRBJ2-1	CASSLFPGDLDYEQFF	TGTGCCAGCAGCTTATTCCCGGGGGACCTTGATTATGAGCAGTTCTTC
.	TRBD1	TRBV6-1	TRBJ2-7	CASSQGQGVIYEQYF	TGTGCCAGCAGTCAGGGACAGGGGGTTATCTACGAGCAGTACTTC
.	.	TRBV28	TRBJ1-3	CASSLTISGNTIYF	TGTGCCAGCAGTTTAACAATCTCTGGAAACACCATATATTTT
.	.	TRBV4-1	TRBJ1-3	CASSQPGGAGGNTIYF	TGCGCCAGCAGCCAACCCGGAGGGGCGGGAGGAAACACCATATATTTT
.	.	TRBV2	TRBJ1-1	CASSVSTGVGTEAFF	TGTGCCAGCAGTGTCTCAACGGGGGTGGGGACTGAAGCTTTCTTT
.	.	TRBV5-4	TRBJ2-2	CASSLKQPNTGELFF	TGTGCCAGCAGCTTGAAACAGCCGAACACCGGGGAGCTGTTTTTT
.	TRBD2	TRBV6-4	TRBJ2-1	CASTQVQRPSGRNYNEQFF	TGTGCCAGCACCCAGGTACAGCGCCCTAGCGGGAGGAATTACAATGAGCAGTTCTTC
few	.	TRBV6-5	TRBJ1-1	CASSYSLEGAEAFF	TGTGCCAGCAGTTACTCTCTTGAGGGGGCTGAAGCTTTCTTT
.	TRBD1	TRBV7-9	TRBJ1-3	CASSLRQGNSGNTIYF	TGTGCCAGCAGCCTTCGACAGGGAAACTCTGGAAACACCATATATTTT
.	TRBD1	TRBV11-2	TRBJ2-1	CASSSGTESSYNEQFF	TGTGCCAGCAGCTCCGGGACAGAGAGCTCCTACAATGAGCAGTTCTTC
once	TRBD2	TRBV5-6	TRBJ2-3	CASGLAGNVGGTQYF	TGTGCCAGCGGACTAGCGGGAAACGTTGGGGGTACGCAGTATTTT
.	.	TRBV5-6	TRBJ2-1	CASSFDPGSYNEQFF	TGTGCCAGCAGTTTCGACCCGGGCTCCTACAATGAGCAGTTCTTC
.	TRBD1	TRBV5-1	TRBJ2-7	CASSFGQAYEQYF	TGCGCCAGCAGCTTCGGACAGGCCTACGAGCAGTACTTC
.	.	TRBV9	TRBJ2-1	CASAWGVEDEQFF	TGTGCCAGCGCCTGGGGGGTGGAGGATGAGCAGTTCTTC
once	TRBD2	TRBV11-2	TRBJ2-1	CASSRPSGAGNEQFF	TGTGCCAGCAGCCGACCTAGCGGAGCTGGGAATGAGCAGTTCTTC
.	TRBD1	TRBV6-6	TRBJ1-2	CASSYEGQVDGYTF	TGTGCCAGCAGTTACGAGGGACAGGTGGATGGCTACACCTTC
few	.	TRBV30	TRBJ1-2	CAWSVGIGEDGYTF	TGTGCCTGGAGTGTTGGGATAGGGGAGGATGGCTACACCTTC
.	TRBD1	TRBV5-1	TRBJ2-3	CASSWPGLDRPFTDTQYF	TGCGCCAGCAGCTGGCCCGGCCTGGACAGGCCCTTCACAGATACGCAGTATTTT
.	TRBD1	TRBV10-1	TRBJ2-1	CASSEPDRAVGNEQFF	TGCGCCAGCAGTGAGCCGGACAGGGCGGTAGGTAATGAGCAGTTCTTC
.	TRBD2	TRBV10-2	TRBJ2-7	CASGGLAGGLSEQYF	TGCGCCAGCGGGGGACTAGCGGGGGGGCTAAGCGAGCAGTACTTC
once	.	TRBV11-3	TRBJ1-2	CASSLTSHNYGYTF	TGTGCCAGCAGCTTAACCTCACACAACTATGGCTACACCTTC
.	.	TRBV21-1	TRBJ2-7	CASSKSGGSYEQYF	TGTGCCAGCAGCAAATCAGGGGGCTCCTACGAGCAGTACTTC
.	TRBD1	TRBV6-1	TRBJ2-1	CASSDLTGVISYNEQFF	TGTGCCAGCAGTGATCTAACAGGGGTTATCTCCTACAATGAGCAGTTCTTC
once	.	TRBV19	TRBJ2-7	CASRRTGAYEQYF	TGTGCCAGTAGGAGGACGGGGGCCTACGAGCAGTACTTC
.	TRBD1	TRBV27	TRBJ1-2	CASSGTEVTNYGYTF	TGTGCCAGCAGTGGGACAGAGGTTACTAACTATGGCTACACCTTC
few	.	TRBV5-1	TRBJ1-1	CASSLQVSNTEAFF	TGCGCCAGCAGCTTGCAGGTGTCGAACACTGAAGCTTTCTTT
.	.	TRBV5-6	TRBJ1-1	CASSSPGQNTEAFF	TGTGCCAGCAGCTCTCCGGGACAGAACACTGAAGCTTTCTTT
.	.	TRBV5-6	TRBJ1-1	CASSFGIGRGGETEAFF	TGTGCCAGCAGCTTTGGAATTGGAAGGGGTGGGGAAACTGAAGCTTTCTTT
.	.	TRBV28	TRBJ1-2	CASSLRGKWGDGYTF	TGTGCCAGCAGCCTGAGAGGGAAGTGGGGGGATGGCTACACCTTC
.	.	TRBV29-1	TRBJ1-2	CSDSHLNYGYTF	TGCAGCGACTCGCACCTTAACTATGGCTACACCTTC
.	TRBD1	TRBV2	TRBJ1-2	CALPTGQANYGYTF	TGTGCCCTACCCACGGGACAGGCAAACTATGGCTACACCTTC
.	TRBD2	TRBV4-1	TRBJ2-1	CASSRGLAGGTSYNEQFF	TGCGCCAGCAGCCGGGGACTAGCGGGAGGAACCTCCTACAATGAGCAGTTCTTC